A selection of T cell receptor beta chains follows, all from one sample in a study of blood T cell repertoires in COVID-19. Assay used: immunoSEQ multiplex PCR; TCRdb lists only in-frame clones, some missing. Found here are approximately 300,000 clones, about nine tenths of them singletons; the top ten hold approximately 5.2%. Input material: PBMCs or T cells enriched from blood (not recorded which). All receptors derive from a man aged 55 to 70 who had recovered from COVID-19. CDR3s include the opening cysteine and the closing phenylalanine or tryptophan. Each record gives: V gene, J gene, clone size, D gene, CDR3 protein, CDR3 DNA. The D gene is left open where the match is weak. Clone size is shown for a subset of rows, as once, few, many or a class of expanded clone.

TRBV19	TRBJ2-7	-	TRBD2	CASSVSGSSYEQYF	TGTGCCAGTAGTGTGAGCGGGAGTTCCTACGAGCAGTACTTC
TRBV4-2	TRBJ2-3	once	TRBD2	CASSSGRLAGGQDTQYF	TGTGCCAGCAGCTCAGGAAGGCTAGCGGGAGGGCAAGATACGCAGTATTTT
TRBV18	TRBJ2-3	-	TRBD1	CASYTGTGHTDTQYF	TGTGCCAGCTACACCGGGACAGGACATACAGATACGCAGTATTTT
TRBV7-6	TRBJ2-7	-	-	CASGRTAGSYEQYF	TGTGCCAGCGGACGGACAGCTGGCTCCTACGAGCAGTACTTC
TRBV10-2	TRBJ1-6	-	-	CASSEFVEGNSPLHF	TGCGCCAGCAGTGAGTTTGTGGAGGGAAATTCACCCCTCCACTTT
TRBV7-9	TRBJ1-1	-	-	CASSLPPSWQNTEAFF	TGTGCCAGCAGCTTACCTCCATCGTGGCAAAACACTGAAGCTTTCTTT
TRBV29-1	TRBJ2-7	-	TRBD1	CSVEDRDRVKQYF	TGCAGCGTTGAAGATCGGGACAGGGTGAAGCAGTACTTC
TRBV10-1	TRBJ2-2	-	TRBD1	CASSRQGRNTGELFF	TGCGCCAGCAGCAGACAGGGAAGAAACACCGGGGAGCTGTTTTTT
TRBV6-5	TRBJ2-7	-	-	CASSYSSFPFREQYF	TGTGCCAGCAGTTACTCCTCTTTCCCCTTCCGCGAGCAGTACTTC
TRBV7-2	TRBJ2-2	-	-	CASSPFLTGTGELFF	TGTGCCAGCAGCCCCTTCTTAACAGGCACCGGGGAGCTGTTTTTT
TRBV5-1	TRBJ2-3	-	TRBD1	CASSLDRGTDTQYF	TGCGCCAGCAGCTTGGACAGGGGGACAGATACGCAGTATTTT
TRBV28	TRBJ1-6	-	-	CASSLGGVGSPLHF	TGTGCCAGCAGCTTAGGGGGGGTAGGTTCACCCCTCCACTTT
TRBV28	TRBJ2-7	-	TRBD2	CASSLRRLAGVLGEQYF	TGTGCCAGCAGTTTACGCCGACTAGCGGGAGTACTGGGCGAGCAGTACTTC
TRBV11-1	TRBJ1-2	-	-	CASSLNGLGGGYGYTF	TGTGCCAGCAGCCTGAACGGCCTCGGAGGCGGCTATGGCTACACCTTC
TRBV7-7	TRBJ2-7	-	-	CASSLRDSGPYEQYF	TGTGCTAGCAGCTTACGGGACTCAGGGCCCTACGAGCAGTACTTC
TRBV5-1	TRBJ2-2	few	-	CASSLIANTGELFF	TGCGCCAGCAGCTTAATAGCTAACACCGGGGAGCTGTTTTTT
TRBV5-1	TRBJ2-5	once	-	CASRGGQATETQYF	TGCGCCAGCAGGGGGGGTCAAGCGACAGAGACCCAGTACTTC
TRBV10-3	TRBJ2-5	-	-	CAISETTGLETQYF	TGTGCCATCAGTGAGACAACAGGGTTGGAGACCCAGTACTTC
TRBV5-1	TRBJ1-5	-	TRBD1	CASSLTGGLRQPQHF	TGCGCCAGCAGTTTGACAGGGGGTTTGCGACAGCCCCAGCATTTT
TRBV9	TRBJ2-5	-	TRBD2	CASSPRTSGTETQYF	TGTGCCAGCAGCCCCCGGACTAGCGGGACTGAGACCCAGTACTTC
TRBV11-2	TRBJ2-7	-	TRBD1	CASSLAGTGVYF	TGTGCCAGCAGCTTAGCCGGGACAGGGGTTTACTTC
TRBV18	TRBJ2-5	few	TRBD1	CASSPRQDRGETQYF	TGTGCCAGCTCACCTCGGCAAGACAGGGGTGAGACCCAGTACTTC
TRBV5-4	TRBJ1-2	-	TRBD1	CASTTGGGGYTF	TGTGCCAGCACTACAGGGGGCGGTGGCTACACCTTC
TRBV24-1	TRBJ2-2	once	TRBD2	CATRNPREGPNGELFF	TGTGCCACCCGGAATCCACGGGAGGGCCCGAACGGGGAGCTGTTTTTT
TRBV5-1	TRBJ2-7	once	-	CASSAAITVEQYF	TGCGCCAGCAGCGCCGCCATCACAGTCGAGCAGTACTTC
TRBV28	TRBJ2-2	-	-	CASSTTGNTGELFF	TGTGCCAGCAGTACGACGGGGAACACCGGGGAGCTGTTTTTT
TRBV3-1/TRBV3-2	TRBJ1-6	-	-	CASSLTVSPLHF	TGTGCCAGCAGCCTCACGGTATCACCCCTCCACTTT
TRBV3-1/TRBV3-2	TRBJ2-7	-	TRBD1	CASSPRQGYTYEQYF	TGTGCCAGCAGCCCTCGACAGGGCTACACCTACGAGCAGTACTTC
TRBV10-1	TRBJ1-1	-	TRBD1	CASSAGQVNTEAFF	TGCGCCAGCAGCGCAGGACAGGTGAACACTGAAGCTTTCTTT
TRBV28	TRBJ2-1	-	TRBD1	CASSYWTGPKNEQFF	TGTGCCAGCAGTTATTGGACAGGGCCTAAAAATGAGCAGTTCTTC
TRBV18	TRBJ2-1	-	-	CASSRTWGDTLSYNEQFF	TGTGCCAGCTCACGCACCTGGGGGGATACTCTCTCCTACAATGAGCAGTTCTTC
TRBV12-5	TRBJ2-3	-	-	CASGLGGTDTQYF	TGTGCTAGTGGTTTGGGCGGGACAGATACGCAGTATTTT
TRBV10-1	TRBJ2-3	-	TRBD1	CASRGTGWVRGDTQYF	TGCGCCAGCAGGGGGACAGGGTGGGTGCGAGGAGATACGCAGTATTTT
TRBV5-1	TRBJ2-3	-	-	CASSLGLSVGELDTQYF	TGCGCCAGCAGCTTAGGGTTAAGCGTTGGGGAGTTAGATACGCAGTATTTT
TRBV6-5	TRBJ2-1	-	TRBD2	CASSYSLAGIYEQFF	TGTGCCAGCAGTTACTCGCTAGCGGGCATCTATGAGCAGTTCTTC
TRBV7-9	TRBJ1-2	-	-	CASSLKTAGPMGGYTF	TGTGCCAGCAGCTTAAAGACAGCGGGTCCGATGGGAGGCTACACCTTC
TRBV27	TRBJ1-4	-	-	CASSLGTARPNEKLFF	TGTGCCAGCAGTTTGGGCACCGCTCGCCCTAATGAAAAACTGTTTTTT
TRBV6-1	TRBJ2-3	-	-	CASSGLLAPGTDTQYF	TGTGCCAGCAGTGGACTACTAGCACCCGGTACAGATACGCAGTATTTT
TRBV11-3	TRBJ2-3	-	-	CASSLRGYTDTQYF	TGTGCCAGCAGCTTACGGGGGTACACAGATACGCAGTATTTT